This TCR beta chain was obtained from a study of blood T cell repertoires in COVID-19. Clones were sequenced by immunoSEQ multiplex PCR, and TCRdb holds only the in-frame ones, with some missing. This table has about 270,000 clones, 86% appearing once. This CDR3 contains 12 residues. Germline loops: CDR1 SEHNR, CDR2 FQNEAQ (reference sequence). With 5 bases removed from V and 6 bases from J, the gap between germline ends came to 7 bases. This clonotype originated in a woman aged 25 to 39 with COVID-19, enrolled during active disease. The V call is TRBV7-9, the J call TRBJ2-2, with no clear D. The sequenced material came from peripheral blood. The CDR3, as DNA: TGTGCCAGCAGCACTCAGGCCGGGGAGCTGTTTTTT. This gives the protein CASSTQAGELFF.